Detailed here is one TCR beta chain. This specimen includes other DNA sequences encoding the same CDR3. The sample belongs to a study of cytomegalovirus exposure and HLA in healthy donors. This PCR relied on a set of 60 Vbeta primers and 13 Jbeta primers. Data came from immunoSEQ multiplex PCR; TCRdb stores just in-frame clones and leaves some out. Of about 150,000 clones in the sample, around 84% are singletons; the top ten hold over 5%. Sequencing was carried out using PBMCs. The origin of this receptor is a middle-aged woman in good health and CMV-seropositive.

The CDR3 bases are TGTGCCAGCAGCCTAAATCCCCCGGGGGGGACCCAGTACTTC. Residues: CASSLNPPGGTQYF. V gene TRBV7-6 combines with J gene TRBJ2-5, with 7 bases identical to TRBD2. The CDR3 spans 14 residues. V shed 5 bases, J shed 7 bases, and the junction held 10 bases outside the gene matches. Germline V gene sequence: CDR1 SGHVS, CDR2 FNYEAQ.